These 16 T cell receptor beta chains originate from one sample sequenced in a study of T cells after yellow fever vaccination. TCRdb called the 5' RACE reads again in MiXCR, with one record for every CDR3 protein. The sample yields hundreds of thousands of distinct CDR3 sequences, 15% to 20% seen once. The sequencing here drew on PBMCs, taken 15 days after the yellow fever booster vaccination. The receptor source for this set is a man aged 30 to 39 who received the YFV17D yellow fever vaccine.

The chain carries TRBV5-1 and TRBJ2-5, with 8 bases matching TRBD2. Unmatched junction bases numbered 9, after V lost 0 bases and J lost 2 bases. Germline CDR1 SGHRS, CDR2 YFSETQ. The CDR3 has 17 residues. The CDR3 protein is CASSLEGFSGGQETQYF. In DNA, the CDR3 is TGCGCCAGCAGCTTGGAAGGTTTCAGCGGGGGACAAGAGACCCAGTACTTC.

The chain couples TRBV5-1 to TRBJ2-5; TRBD2 matches at 9 bases. V lost 7 bases to trimming and J lost 4 bases; unmatched junction nucleotides: 17. Germline V gives CDR1 SGHRS, CDR2 YFSETQ. The CDR3 extends over 17 amino acids. DNA of the CDR3: TGCGCCAGCTGGCGACGACCCCTAGCGGGAATTCGAGAGACCCAGTACTTC. It encodes CASWRRPLAGIRETQYF.

This clonotype was seen more than once but under ten times. The V and J genes are TRBV12-3 or TRBV12-4 and TRBJ2-1, with 10 bases that match TRBD1. Germline trimming cut 6 bases from V and 8 bases from J; bases unmatched to any gene: 10. The length of the CDR3 is 15 residues. CDR3 residues: CASSPRDRGRYEQFF. The CDR3 DNA follows: TGTGCCAGCAGCCCCCGGGACAGGGGCCGGTATGAGCAGTTCTTC.

This clonotype was seen many times. This chain joins TRBV12-5 and TRBJ2-3, with D possibly being TRBD2 (5 bases). CDR3 length: 11 amino acids. The V gene's germline CDR1 is LGHNT and CDR2 FRNRAP. The CDR3 DNA reads TGTGCCAGCGGCTCCTTGGATACGCAGTATTTT. It specifies CASGSLDTQYF.

The genes are TRBV7-2 and TRBJ2-2, with unresolved D. This CDR3 contains 13 residues. V lost 6 bases and J 8 bases, leaving 13 bases between the germline ends. Per the germline V gene, CDR1 is SGHTA and CDR2 is FQGNSA. DNA for the CDR3: TGTGCCAGCAGATCGGAGACCCCGGGGGAGCTGTTTTTT. The encoded protein is CASRSETPGELFF. The variable domain in full, with the rest retrieved from reference TRBV7-2 and TRBJ2-2, is GAGVSQSPSNKVTEKGKDVELRCDPISGHTALYWYRQSLGQGLEFLIYFQGNSAPDKSGLPSDRFSAERTGGSVSTLTIQRTQQEDSAVYLCASRSETPGELFFGEGSRLTVL.

This clonotype was observed a few times. The V gene is TRBV6-6, the J gene TRBJ2-5; D is possibly TRBD2 (5 bases). V was cut by 5 bases and J by 5 bases, with 12 bases left in between. CDR3 length: 13 residues. Germline lookup yields CDR1 MNHNY and CDR2 SVGAGI (reference sequence). Written as DNA, the CDR3 is TGTGCCAGCAGTCTAGCTCGCGTTGAGACCCAGTACTTC. Translation gives CASSLARVETQYF.

This clonotype was found a few times. The chain recombines TRBV27 with TRBJ2-5; TRBD2 agrees at 7 bases. CDR3 size: 14 residues. The V gene's germline CDR1 is MNHEY and CDR2 SMNVEV (reference sequence). The trim removed 6 bases at V and 4 bases at J, leaving 8 bases unmatched. The CDR3 region has the DNA TGTGCCAGCAGAAGGTCGGGGGGAGGAGAGACCCAGTACTTC. Its translation is CASRRSGGGETQYF.

This clonotype occurred a few times. CDR3 protein: CASSITGTGETF. The CDR3 nucleotides are TGTGCCAGTAGTATAACTGGAACAGGGGAAACCTTC. The gene calls are TRBV19 and TRBJ1-2, with 7 positions matching TRBD1. From germline, CDR1 is LNHDA and CDR2 SQIVND (reference sequence). The CDR3 covers 12 residues. V lost 2 bases to trimming and J lost 14 bases; unmatched junction nucleotides: 8.

This clonotype showed up just a few times. The J gene is TRBJ2-2, the V gene TRBV5-1; 7 nucleotides align to TRBD1. This CDR3 spans 15 amino acids. Germline lookup yields CDR1 SGHRS and CDR2 YFSETQ. Losses at the gene ends were 2 bases for V and 6 bases for J; bases not matched to a gene: 7. CDR3 sequence reads: CASSFDTGTAGELFF. In DNA, the CDR3 is TGCGCCAGCAGCTTCGACACAGGGACAGCCGGGGAGCTGTTTTTT.

This clonotype was counted between two and nine times. The V gene is TRBV5-1, the J gene TRBJ2-3, with TRBD2 identical over 7 bases. Germline-derived CDR1 and CDR2 are SGHRS and YFSETQ. This CDR3 is built from 18 residues. J gave up 4 bases and V 0 bases, and 14 bases lay outside the gene matches. The CDR3 loop is CASSLGFVSWEGADTQYF. The CDR3, as DNA: TGCGCCAGCAGCTTGGGCTTTGTTAGCTGGGAGGGCGCAGATACGCAGTATTTT.

This clonotype was counted between two and nine times. The rearrangement uses TRBV20-1 and TRBJ1-3, with D hard to call. The CDR3 is 13 amino acids. Trimming left V 3 bases short and J 2 bases short, with 8 bases between. CDR1 is DFQATT, CDR2 SNEGSKA, per germline (reference sequence). CDR3 protein: CSASPGTGNTIYF. Here the CDR3 DNA reads TGCAGTGCTAGTCCTGGGACTGGAAACACCATATATTTT.

This clonotype was detected a few times. V gene TRBV6-2 or TRBV6-3 combines with J gene TRBJ2-1; D is possibly TRBD2 (5 bases). The V end was cut by 7 bases, the J end by 3 bases, with 10 bases between. Germline V gives CDR1 MNHEY, CDR2 SVGEGT. CDR3 length: 13 residues. The CDR3, as DNA: TGTGCCAGCACCAACGGGAACTACAATGAGCAGTTCTTC. This translates into CASTNGNYNEQFF.

The chain combines TRBV10-3 with TRBJ1-2; perhaps TRBD1 as D (5 bases). Germline CDR1 and CDR2: ENHRY and SYGVKD. Between the trimmed V and J ends, which lost 2 bases and 12 bases, there was a span of 7 bases. This CDR3 has 10 amino acids. CDR3 protein: CAISEGAHTF. DNA for the CDR3: TGTGCCATCAGTGAGGGGGCCCACACCTTC.

CDR3: CASSYPGLAGESEQFF. The CDR3 nucleotides are TGTGCCAGCTCGTACCCGGGACTAGCGGGAGAGAGTGAGCAGTTCTTC. The V gene is TRBV18, the J gene TRBJ2-1; 14 positions match TRBD2. The length of the CDR3 is 16 residues. CDR1 is KGHSH and CDR2 is LQKENI in the germline V gene. Trimming took 6 bases from V and 9 from J; bases not matched to a gene: 10.

This chain connects TRBV29-1 to TRBJ2-1, with D possibly TRBD1 on 5 matching bases. The CDR3 totals 14 residues. Germline values: CDR1 SQVTM, CDR2 ANQGSEA. V was pared by 3 bases and J by 0 bases, with 9 bases between. CDR3 coding DNA: TGCAGCGTTGACTTGGGGCGCTCCTACAATGAGCAGTTCTTC. The encoded protein is CSVDLGRSYNEQFF.

The gene calls are TRBV7-9 and TRBJ2-1; no definite D call. Germline V lookup: CDR1 SEHNR, CDR2 FQNEAQ (reference sequence). With 5 bases removed from V and 9 bases from J, the gap between germline ends came to 14 bases. CDR3 length equals 13 residues. The chain's CDR3 is CASSKQSILEQFF. The CDR3 region has the DNA TGTGCCAGCAGCAAACAAAGCATCCTTGAGCAGTTCTTC.